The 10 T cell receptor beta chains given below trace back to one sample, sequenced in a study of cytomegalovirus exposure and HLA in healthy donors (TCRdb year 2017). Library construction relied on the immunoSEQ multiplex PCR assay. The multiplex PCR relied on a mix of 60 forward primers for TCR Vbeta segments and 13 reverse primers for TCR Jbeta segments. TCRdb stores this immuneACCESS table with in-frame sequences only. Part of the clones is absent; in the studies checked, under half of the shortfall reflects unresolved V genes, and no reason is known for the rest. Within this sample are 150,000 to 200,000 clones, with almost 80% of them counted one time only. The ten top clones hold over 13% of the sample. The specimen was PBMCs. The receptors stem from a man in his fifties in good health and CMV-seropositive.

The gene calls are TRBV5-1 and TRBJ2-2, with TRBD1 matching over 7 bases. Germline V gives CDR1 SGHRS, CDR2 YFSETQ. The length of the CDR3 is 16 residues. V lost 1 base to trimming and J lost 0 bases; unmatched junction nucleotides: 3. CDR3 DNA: TGCGCCAGCAGCTTGAACAGGGGATCGAACACCGGGGAGCTGTTTTTT. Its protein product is CASSLNRGSNTGELFF.

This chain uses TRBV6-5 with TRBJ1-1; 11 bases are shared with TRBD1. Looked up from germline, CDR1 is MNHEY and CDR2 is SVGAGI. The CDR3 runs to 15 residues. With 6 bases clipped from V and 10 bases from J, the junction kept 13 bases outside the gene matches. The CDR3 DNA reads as TGTGCCAGCAGCTACCCGGGACAGGGGGTGCGGGGAGCTTTCTTT. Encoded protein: CASSYPGQGVRGAFF.

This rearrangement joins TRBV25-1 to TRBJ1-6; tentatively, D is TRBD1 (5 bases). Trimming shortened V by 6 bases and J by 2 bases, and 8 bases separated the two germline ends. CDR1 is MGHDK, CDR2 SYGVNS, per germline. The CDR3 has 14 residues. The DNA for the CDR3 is TGTGCCAGCAGGGGGCATCCCTATAATTCACCCCTCCACTTT. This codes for CASRGHPYNSPLHF.

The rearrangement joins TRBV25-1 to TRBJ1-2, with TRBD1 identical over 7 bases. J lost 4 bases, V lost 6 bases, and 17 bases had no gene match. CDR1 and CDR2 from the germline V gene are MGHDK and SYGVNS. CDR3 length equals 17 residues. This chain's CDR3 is CASSPLGVGTAIYGYTF. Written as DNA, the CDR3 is TGTGCCAGCAGCCCCCTTGGGGTGGGGACAGCGATCTATGGCTACACCTTC.

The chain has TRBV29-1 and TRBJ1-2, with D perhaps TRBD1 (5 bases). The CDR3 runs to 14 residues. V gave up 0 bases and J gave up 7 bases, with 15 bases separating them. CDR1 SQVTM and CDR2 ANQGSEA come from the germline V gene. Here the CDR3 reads CSVEDLPGSSGYTF. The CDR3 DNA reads TGCAGCGTTGAAGATCTTCCAGGGTCTAGTGGCTACACCTTC.

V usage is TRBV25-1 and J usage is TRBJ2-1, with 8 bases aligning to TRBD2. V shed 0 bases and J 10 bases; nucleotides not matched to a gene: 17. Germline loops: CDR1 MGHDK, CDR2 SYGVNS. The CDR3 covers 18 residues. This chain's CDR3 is CASSEYDSSGALGDEQFF. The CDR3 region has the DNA TGTGCCAGCAGTGAATATGATAGTAGCGGGGCCCTTGGGGACGAGCAGTTCTTC.

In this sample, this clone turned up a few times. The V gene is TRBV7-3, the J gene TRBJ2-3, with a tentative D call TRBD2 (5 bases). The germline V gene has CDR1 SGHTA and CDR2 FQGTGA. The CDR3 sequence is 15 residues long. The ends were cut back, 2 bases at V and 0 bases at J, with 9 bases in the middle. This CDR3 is CASSLGGASTDTQYF. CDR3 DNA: TGTGCCAGCAGCTTAGGAGGAGCTAGCACAGATACGCAGTATTTT. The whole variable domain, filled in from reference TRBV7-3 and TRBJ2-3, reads GAGVSQTPSNKVTEKGKYVELRCDPISGHTALYWYRQSLGQGPEFLIYFQGTGAADDSGLPNDRFFAVRPEGSVSTLKIQRTERGDSAVYLCASSLGGASTDTQYFGPGTRLTVL.

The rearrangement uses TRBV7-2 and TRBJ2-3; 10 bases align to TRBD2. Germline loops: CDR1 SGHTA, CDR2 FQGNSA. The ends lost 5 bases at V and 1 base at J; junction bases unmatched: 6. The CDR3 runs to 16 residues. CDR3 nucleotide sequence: TGTGCCAGCAGCCTACCCCTAGCGGGGGGCACAGATACGCAGTATTTT. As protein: CASSLPLAGGTDTQYF.

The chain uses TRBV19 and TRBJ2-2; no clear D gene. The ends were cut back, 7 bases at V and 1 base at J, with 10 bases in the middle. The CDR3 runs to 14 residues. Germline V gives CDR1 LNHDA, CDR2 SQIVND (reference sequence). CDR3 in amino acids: CASTRQVNTGELFF. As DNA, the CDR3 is TGTGCCAGTACCAGACAAGTGAACACCGGGGAGCTGTTTTTT.

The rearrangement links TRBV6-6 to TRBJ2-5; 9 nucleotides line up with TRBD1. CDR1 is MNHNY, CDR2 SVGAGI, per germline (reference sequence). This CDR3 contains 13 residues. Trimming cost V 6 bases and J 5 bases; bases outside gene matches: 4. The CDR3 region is CASSLQGAETQYF. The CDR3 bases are TGTGCCAGCAGCTTACAGGGGGCCGAGACCCAGTACTTC.